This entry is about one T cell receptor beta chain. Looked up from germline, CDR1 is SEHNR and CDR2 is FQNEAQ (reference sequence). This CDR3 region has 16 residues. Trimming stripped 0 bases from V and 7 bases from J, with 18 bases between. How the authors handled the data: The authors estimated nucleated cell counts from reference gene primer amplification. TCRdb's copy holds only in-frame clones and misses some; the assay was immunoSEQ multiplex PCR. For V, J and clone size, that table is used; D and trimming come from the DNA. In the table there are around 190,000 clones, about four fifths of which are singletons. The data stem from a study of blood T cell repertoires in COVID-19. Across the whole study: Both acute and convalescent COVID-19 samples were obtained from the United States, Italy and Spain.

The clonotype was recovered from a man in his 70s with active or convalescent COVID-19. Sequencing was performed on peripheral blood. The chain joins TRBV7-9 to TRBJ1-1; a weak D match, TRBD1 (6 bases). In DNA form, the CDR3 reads TGTGCCAGCAGCTTAGCGTCTGGGACATACTACTATGAAGCTTTCTTT. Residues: CASSLASGTYYYEAFF.